The TCR beta chain under discussion was sequenced for a study of T cell repertoires in cytomegalovirus infection. Study-level background: It can be stated that public TCR beta signatures indicated CMV infection as well as a matching HLA type.

Ten or more counts support this clonotype. Its antigen is unknown. Study-level points and caveats: Based on cumulative public TCR beta family frequency, carriers of CMV plus the relevant HLA were identified. In two of eight donors, the top clonotype was HLA-C-restricted CMV-specific.

TCRdb re-called the reads through MiXCR, storing one row per CDR3 protein. The sample lists about 260,000 distinct CDR3 sequences, approximately 8.3% seen once, with over 13% in the top ten. Trimming at V came to 6 bases and at J to 7 bases, leaving 12 bases not matched to a gene. CDR3 length equals 16 residues. Germline CDR1 is MDHEN and CDR2 is SYDVKM. What was sequenced was PBMCs. The TCR sequence derives from a human donor in good health (CMV status not recorded). Some clones in this sample may be carry-over from other donors' samples. This chain links TRBV28 with TRBJ1-2; 12 nucleotides agree with TRBD1. As DNA, the CDR3 is TGTGCCAGCAGCTTAACCGGGACAGGGGGCATTCGTGGCTACACCTTC. Translating gives CASSLTGTGGIRGYTF.